This T cell receptor beta chain is drawn from a study of blood T cell repertoires in COVID-19. On the study more broadly: Some COVID-19 samples were acute and others convalescent; all came from the United States, Italy and Spain. The cDNA or gDNA used as material had been derived from T cells, B-cell-depleted T cells, or PBMCs.

The germline CDR1 and CDR2 sequences are SNHLY and FYNNEI. With 5 bases removed from V and 4 bases from J, the gap between germline ends came to 14 bases. The CDR3 is 14 residues long. Under the authors' procedure: The assay estimated nucleated cells by amplifying reference gene primers. Profiling relied on immunoSEQ multiplex PCR, and the TCRdb table lists in-frame clones only, not all of them. Clone size and V and J calls were adopted from that table, with D and trimming inferred from the DNA. The sample holds some 150,000 clones; around 81% are singletons and the top ten take approximately 13%. The receptor comes from a man aged 55 to 70 with active or convalescent COVID-19. The chain uses TRBV2 and TRBJ1-1, with TRBD1 as a possible D gene (5 bases). The sample was peripheral blood. The CDR3, as DNA: TGTGCCAGCAGTTCACAGGTCGGGAGCACTGAAGCTTTCTTT. Translated: CASSSQVGSTEAFF. Complete variable domain (other parts from reference TRBV2 and TRBJ1-1): EPEVTQTPSHQVTQMGQEVILRCVPISNHLYFYWYRQILGQKVEFLVSFYNNEISEKSEIFDDQFSVERPDGSNFTLKIRSTKLEDSAMYFCASSSQVGSTEAFFGQGTRLTVV.